This entry is about one T cell receptor (beta chain). What it binds is unknown. A junction end diverges from the germline sequence, so it may reflect a read error. The CDR3 length is 16 residues. Germline-derived CDR1 and CDR2 are WSHSY and SAAADI. The study defined stable Graves' hyperthyroidism as no ophthalmopathy progression within 18 months. The patients, who ranged from 18 to 65 in age, presented with newly diagnosed hyperthyroidism lasting under 2 months. The data derive from a study of T cells in Graves' hyperthyroidism and ophthalmopathy. Study observations and caveats: In blood, most of the thyroid clonotypes expanded above 0.001 were also present.

RNA transcripts provided the source from which TCR beta CDR3 regions were amplified. A set of HTBI primers served as the primers for a first-round RT-PCR of the TCR CDR3. Using its own MiXCR run on the multiplex PCR reads, TCRdb lists one record per CDR3 protein. This table has approximately 560,000 distinct CDR3 sequences, roughly 50% appearing once. The V gene is TRBV10-2, the J gene TRBJ1-2, with 12 bases fitting TRBD1. Sequencing was carried out using peripheral blood or thyroid tissue (not recorded which). The sequence derives from a woman aged 18-29 years with Graves' hyperthyroidism. CDR3 DNA sequence: TGTGCCAGCAGACCTGGGACAGGGGGCTACCCCTATGGCTACACCTTC. This translates into CASRPGTGGYPYGYTF.